A single sample is the source of the 24 T cell receptor beta chains below, sequenced in a study of identical twins. TCRdb analysed the 5' RACE reads with MiXCR anew, one entry per CDR3 protein. The data hold approximately 680,000 distinct CDR3 sequences, with roughly 7.2% observed a single time. The same data also contributed to another study, on yellow fever vaccine responses in identical twins.

Sequences were obtained from PBMCs. Receptor source: a woman in her late teens or twenties in good health.

This clonotype was detected only a few times. This chain joins TRBV20-1 and TRBJ2-7; D is undetermined. The CDR3 runs to 16 residues. The V and J ends lost 3 bases and 3 bases respectively, with 21 bases between them. Per germline, CDR1 DFQATT and CDR2 SNEGSKA (reference sequence). CDR3: CSASSPTTVVGYEQYF. CDR3 nucleotide sequence: TGCAGTGCTAGTTCGCCGACAACGGTTGTGGGCTACGAGCAGTACTTC.

The chain carries TRBV3-1 and TRBJ2-1, with 10 bases matching TRBD2. This CDR3 spans 14 amino acids. CDR1 LGHDT and CDR2 YNNKEL come from the germline V gene (reference sequence). The V segment lost 3 bases and the J segment 7 bases; nucleotides outside the gene matches: 3. Here the CDR3 DNA reads TGTGCCAGCAGCCAGAGCGGGGGGGCTAATGAGCAGTTCTTC. Its protein is CASSQSGGANEQFF.

Many counts were recorded for this clonotype. The V call is TRBV7-2, the J call TRBJ1-1, with no clear D. Looked up from germline, CDR1 is SGHTA and CDR2 is FQGNSA. The length of the CDR3 is 13 residues. Deletions cut 6 bases from V and 4 bases from J, with 12 bases between. The CDR3 here is CASRRGGSTEAFF. The CDR3 DNA sequence: TGTGCCAGCAGACGCGGTGGGAGCACTGAAGCTTTCTTT.

This clonotype came up many times. One junction end disagrees with the germline gene, perhaps due to a read error. The chain combines TRBV9 with TRBJ2-1; D perhaps matches TRBD2 (5 bases). Looked up from germline, CDR1 is SGDLS and CDR2 is YYNGEE. The CDR3 consists of 15 residues. Written as DNA, the CDR3 is TGTGCCAGCAGCGTAGCGCCTAGCTCCAACAATGAGCAGTTCTTC. This gives the protein CASSVAPSSNNEQFF.

This clonotype was observed a few times. The rearrangement joins TRBV18 to TRBJ2-5, with D tentatively TRBD1 (5 bases). CDR3 size: 14 residues. The V gene's germline CDR1 is KGHSH and CDR2 LQKENI. V lost 2 bases and J 2 bases, leaving 9 bases between the germline ends. CDR3 loop: CASSPITGQETQYF. The CDR3 DNA follows: TGTGCCAGCTCACCAATCACAGGACAAGAGACCCAGTACTTC.

V usage is TRBV28 and J usage is TRBJ2-3; D may be TRBD1 or TRBD2 (5 bases each). The CDR3 runs 15 residues. Germline assignment: CDR1 MDHEN and CDR2 SYDVKM. V lost 4 bases and J lost 6, with 17 bases in between. As DNA, the CDR3 is TGTGCCAGCAGTTACCGGGACGGGCTGAGGGATACGCAGTATTTT. Its protein is CASSYRDGLRDTQYF.

This clonotype has a handful of counts. This rearrangement joins TRBV28 to TRBJ2-2; the D gene could be TRBD1 or TRBD2 (5 bases each). V was clipped by 3 bases and J by 6 bases, with 11 bases between them. The V gene's germline CDR1 is MDHEN and CDR2 SYDVKM. The CDR3 loop spans 14 amino acids. CDR3 loop: CASSFGGIPGELFF. The CDR3, as DNA: TGTGCCAGCAGTTTTGGGGGTATACCCGGGGAGCTGTTTTTT.

This chain links TRBV5-5 with TRBJ2-3, with TRBD1 matching 7 bases. V was pared by 1 base and J by 0 bases, with 5 bases of the junction left unmatched. Germline-derived CDR1 and CDR2 are SGHKS and YYEKEE (reference sequence). CDR3 length: 16 residues. This CDR3 is CASSLTTGESTDTQYF. In nucleotides, the CDR3 is TGTGCCAGCAGCTTGACTACAGGGGAGAGCACAGATACGCAGTATTTT.

This clonotype has a handful of counts. V and J are TRBV4-2 and TRBJ2-5; either TRBD1 or TRBD2 may fit D (6 bases each). The V end was cut by 6 bases, the J end by 1 base, with 21 bases between. The V gene's germline CDR1 is LGHNA and CDR2 YNFKEQ. This CDR3 is 17 amino acids long. The CDR3: CASSIAVDRTFQETQYF. The CDR3 coding sequence is TGTGCCAGCAGTATAGCGGTAGACAGGACCTTCCAAGAGACCCAGTACTTC.

This clonotype was picked up a small number of times. The gene calls are TRBV20-1 and TRBJ2-7; a possible D gene is TRBD2 (5 bases). Germline CDR1 reads DFQATT; CDR2 reads SNEGSKA (reference sequence). This CDR3 is 13 amino acids long. Between the trimmed V and J ends, which lost 6 bases and 2 bases, there was a span of 14 bases. The CDR3 coding sequence is TGCAGTGCGCGGGCAAACCTTGCCTACGAGCAGTACTTC. This encodes CSARANLAYEQYF.

This clonotype has at least ten counts. The V gene is TRBV10-3, the J gene TRBJ2-3; 8 bases are a match to TRBD1. Germline CDR1 ENHRY, CDR2 SYGVKD. The CDR3 is 14 residues long. V trimming: 6 bases; J trimming: 1 base; junction bases outside the gene matches: 3. In DNA, the CDR3 is TGTGCCATCAGCCCGGGACAGGGCACAGATACGCAGTATTTT. Its protein product is CAISPGQGTDTQYF.

This clonotype was detected ten times or more. The rearrangement uses TRBV29-1 and TRBJ2-7; 9 bases align to TRBD1. Germline CDR1 and CDR2: SQVTM and ANQGSEA. J lost 4 bases, V lost 1 base, and 5 bases had no gene match. The CDR3 runs to 14 residues. This CDR3 reads CSVEVRQGGYEQYF. The CDR3 region has the DNA TGCAGCGTTGAAGTTCGACAGGGGGGGTACGAGCAGTACTTC.

This chain links TRBV28 with TRBJ2-6, with a tentative D call TRBD1 (6 bases). The CDR3 covers 13 residues. Per germline, CDR1 MDHEN and CDR2 SYDVKM. Trimming removed 5 bases at V and 10 bases at J, with 12 bases between. The CDR3 region has the DNA TGTGCCAGCAGTGCCCAGGACAGAAACGTCCTGACTTTC. Protein product: CASSAQDRNVLTF.

This clonotype came up a few times. V gene TRBV3-1 combines with J gene TRBJ2-5; D is ambiguous. This CDR3 spans 15 amino acids. The germline V gene encodes CDR1 LGHDT and CDR2 YNNKEL (reference sequence). V was clipped by 1 base and J by 3 bases, with 12 bases between them. In nucleotides, the CDR3 is TGTGCCAGCAGCCAAGCCACTAACCCCAAAGAGACCCAGTACTTC. Translation: CASSQATNPKETQYF.

This clonotype was counted many times. The J gene is TRBJ1-6, the V gene TRBV27; the match to TRBD1 covers 8 bases. CDR3 size: 14 residues. V gave up 5 bases and J gave up 7 bases; unmatched junction bases: 4. CDR1 and CDR2 from the germline V gene are MNHEY and SMNVEV (reference sequence). The CDR3 DNA follows: TGTGCCAGCAGTCCGGACAGGGTCAATTCACCCCTCCACTTT. Translating it yields CASSPDRVNSPLHF.

The genes are TRBV7-6 and TRBJ2-7; perhaps D is TRBD1 or TRBD2 (5 bases each). The CDR3 has 15 amino acids. Trimming removed 5 bases from V and 1 base from J, with 15 bases in between. Germline V gives CDR1 SGHVS, CDR2 FNYEAQ. The CDR3 DNA reads as TGTGCCAGCAGCCCCGGGACCGCAGTTTCCTACGAGCAGTACGTC. This codes for CASSPGTAVSYEQYV.

This clonotype was found many times. The V gene is TRBV24-1, the J gene TRBJ2-3; D may be TRBD1 or TRBD2 (5 bases each). The CDR3 is made up of 14 amino acids. Trimming took 6 bases from V and 4 from J, leaving 13 bases between them. Looked up from germline, CDR1 is KGHDR and CDR2 is SFDVKD. The CDR3 loop is CATSSGREPDTQYF. CDR3 nucleotide sequence: TGTGCCACCAGTTCTGGCAGGGAGCCAGATACGCAGTATTTT.

This clonotype was observed a few times. V gene TRBV4-1 combines with J gene TRBJ2-3; 7 bases fit TRBD2. The CDR3 covers 15 residues. Germline V lookup: CDR1 MGHRA, CDR2 YSYEKL. Trimming removed 5 bases from V and 6 bases from J; junction bases left unmatched: 11. CDR3 nucleotides: TGCGCCAGCAGCTCGAGGACTAGGCCCCCCGATACGCAGTATTTT. It codes for CASSSRTRPPDTQYF.

Only a few counts were recorded for this clonotype. The chain couples TRBV20-1 to TRBJ2-5; D is perhaps TRBD1 or TRBD2 (5 bases each). Between the trimmed V and J ends, which lost 8 bases and 5 bases, there was a span of 27 bases. Germline V gives CDR1 DFQATT, CDR2 SNEGSKA (reference sequence). CDR3 length: 16 amino acids. The CDR3 reads CSPRPIGGRVGETQYF. Written as DNA, the CDR3 is TGCAGTCCAAGGCCGATTGGGGGAAGGGTTGGGGAGACCCAGTACTTC.

This rearrangement joins TRBV10-3 to TRBJ2-5; 7 bases line up with TRBD1. V lost 4 bases and J lost 5; bases outside the gene matches: 4. This CDR3 region has 13 residues. The germline V gene encodes CDR1 ENHRY and CDR2 SYGVKD. The CDR3: CAISGGTAETQYF. The CDR3 DNA reads TGTGCCATCAGTGGAGGGACAGCCGAGACCCAGTACTTC.

This clonotype was observed many times. The chain has TRBV4-1 and TRBJ1-1, with D uncertain. Per the germline V gene, CDR1 is MGHRA and CDR2 is YSYEKL. V was pared by 0 bases and J by 4 bases, with 18 bases between. This CDR3 has 17 amino acids. This CDR3 is CASSQDFFPVSGTEAFF. CDR3 in DNA: TGCGCCAGCAGCCAAGATTTTTTCCCCGTTTCGGGCACTGAAGCTTTCTTT.

In its sample, this clonotype was seen many times. V usage is TRBV12-3 or TRBV12-4 and J usage is TRBJ1-1; D is unclear. Trimming cost V 0 bases and J 4 bases, with 6 bases left between them. This CDR3 spans 13 amino acids. For the CDR3, the DNA is TGTGCCAGCAGTTTAGCGAGGGCCACTGAAGCTTTCTTT. Protein product: CASSLARATEAFF.

This clonotype was observed many times. The chain combines TRBV5-1 with TRBJ2-6; D unclear. The CDR3 spans 17 residues. Germline V CDR1 and CDR2: SGHRS, YFSETQ. Trimming took 4 bases from V and 0 from J, leaving 14 bases between them. CDR3 region: CASSPWTISSGANVLTF. The CDR3 bases are TGCGCCAGCAGCCCCTGGACCATATCCTCTGGGGCCAACGTCCTGACTTTC.

This clonotype came up a few times. This rearrangement joins TRBV9 to TRBJ2-1; perhaps TRBD2 as D (6 bases). The CDR3 covers 16 residues. Trimming shortened V by 0 bases and J by 2 bases, and 12 bases separated the two germline ends. Per the germline V gene, CDR1 is SGDLS and CDR2 is YYNGEE. The CDR3 here is CASSVGGGTTYNEQFF. The CDR3 coding sequence is TGTGCCAGCAGCGTAGGTGGCGGGACCACCTACAATGAGCAGTTCTTC. Variable domain in full (rest from reference TRBV9 and TRBJ2-1): DSGVTQTPKHLITATGQRVTLRCSPRSGDLSVYWYQQSLDQGLQFLIQYYNGEERAKGNILERFSAQQFPDLHSELNLSSLELGDSALYFCASSVGGGTTYNEQFFGPGTRLTVL.